The 31 T cell receptor beta chains listed next were all sequenced from one sample in a study of control samples from healthy donors and cancer patients. Here immunoSEQ multiplex PCR was the method, and the copy in TCRdb shows in-frame clones only, minus some. The sample lists tens of thousands of clones, around 87% occurring once. Sequenced material: PBMCs. The source of these receptors is a woman aged 60-75 years with lung cancer.

The chain links TRBV10-3 to TRBJ2-3, with 9 bases matching TRBD1. The ends lost 4 bases at V and 5 bases at J; junction bases unmatched: 10. The CDR3 loop spans 16 amino acids. Per the germline V gene, CDR1 is ENHRY and CDR2 is SYGVKD. The CDR3 here is CAISGAGTGLLDTQYF. The CDR3 nucleotides read TGTGCCATCAGTGGGGCCGGGACAGGGTTATTAGATACGCAGTATTTT.

The V gene is TRBV5-4, the J gene TRBJ2-1, with D unresolved. V was trimmed by 7 bases and J by 4 bases, leaving 12 bases between them. The CDR3 consists of 13 residues. CDR1 and CDR2 from the germline V gene are SGHNT and YYREEE (reference sequence). The CDR3 spells CASGRTEYNEQFF. The DNA of the CDR3 is TGTGCCAGCGGTAGGACGGAGTACAATGAGCAGTTCTTC.

V usage is TRBV27 and J usage is TRBJ1-1; weak D call: TRBD1 (5 bases). V was shortened by 7 bases and J by 6 bases, with 9 bases between the two germline ends. Germline lookup yields CDR1 MNHEY and CDR2 SMNVEV (reference sequence). The CDR3 totals 11 residues. In DNA, the CDR3 is TGTGCCAGCACTCAGGGCCCTGAAGCTTTCTTT. Its protein product is CASTQGPEAFF.

V is TRBV5-1 and J is TRBJ1-1, with 7 bases fitting TRBD1. The V gene's germline CDR1 is SGHRS and CDR2 YFSETQ. CDR3 size: 14 residues. Trimming cost V 4 bases and J 5 bases; bases outside gene matches: 8. Written as DNA, the CDR3 is TGCGCCAGCAGCGGGGACAGTAAGAGGACTGAAGCTTTCTTT. Translation: CASSGDSKRTEAFF.

The V call is TRBV5-1, the J call TRBJ2-5; D unclear. Germline V gives CDR1 SGHRS, CDR2 YFSETQ. V lost 4 bases to trimming and J lost 3 bases, with 4 bases between them. The CDR3 is 11 residues long. This CDR3 reads CASSTEETQYF. In DNA, the CDR3 is TGCGCCAGCAGCACCGAAGAGACCCAGTACTTC.

This sequence joins TRBV29-1 and TRBJ2-7; maybe TRBD1 (6 bases). The germline gives CDR1 SQVTM, CDR2 ANQGSEA. The V end was cut by 5 bases, the J end by 6 bases, with 17 bases between. The CDR3 sequence is 13 residues long. The CDR3 loop is CSVRGATGFEQYF. The CDR3 nucleotides read TGCAGCGTTCGAGGGGCCACAGGGTTCGAGCAGTACTTC.

The V gene is TRBV6-1, the J gene TRBJ1-1; weak D call: TRBD1 (5 bases). CDR1 and CDR2 (germline): MNHNS, SASEGT. CDR3 size: 14 residues. V was shortened by 3 bases and J by 3 bases, with 11 bases between the two germline ends. Written as DNA, the CDR3 is TGTGCCAGCAGTGATTTGACAGCCTACACTGAAGCTTTCTTT. The encoded protein is CASSDLTAYTEAFF.

This clone was seen only a few times. The CDR3 sequence is CASSLDDSSSYNEQFF. Here the CDR3 DNA reads TGTGCCAGCAGCTTAGATGACTCAAGCTCCTACAATGAGCAGTTCTTC. The chain uses TRBV11-2 and TRBJ2-1; the D is unclear. The CDR3 totals 16 residues. The germline V gene has CDR1 SGHAT and CDR2 FQNNGV. The V gene lost 0 bases and the J gene lost 0 bases, with 9 bases spanning the gap.

The rearrangement joins TRBV7-8 to TRBJ2-7, with TRBD1 identical over 10 bases. Germline loops: CDR1 SGHVS, CDR2 FQNEAQ. V lost 1 base to trimming and J lost 3 bases; unmatched junction nucleotides: 3. The CDR3 is 15 amino acids. The CDR3 here is CASSLGDRGLYEQYF. The DNA of the CDR3 is TGTGCCAGCAGCTTAGGAGACAGGGGGCTCTACGAGCAGTACTTC.

The V and J genes are TRBV11-1 and TRBJ2-7; 7 nucleotides agree with TRBD1. V shed 5 bases, J shed 2 bases, and the junction held 6 bases outside the gene matches. CDR3 size: 14 residues. Germline-derived CDR1 and CDR2 are SGHAT and FQDESV (reference sequence). CDR3 in DNA: TGTGCCAGCAGCCGCAGGACAGGAACCTACGAGCAGTACTTC. Amino acids: CASSRRTGTYEQYF.

This rearrangement joins TRBV27 to TRBJ1-1, with D perhaps matching TRBD1 (6 bases). Trimming stripped 5 bases from V and 1 base from J, with 17 bases between. The CDR3 has 16 amino acids. Per germline, CDR1 MNHEY and CDR2 SMNVEV (reference sequence). The CDR3 here is CASSPTTGTSNTEAFF. CDR3 bases: TGTGCCAGCAGTCCGACGACAGGAACCTCGAACACTGAAGCTTTCTTT.

The J gene is TRBJ1-5, the V gene TRBV11-2, with D hard to call. This CDR3 has 12 amino acids. Trimming removed 5 bases from V and 7 bases from J, with 9 bases in between. The germline V gene encodes CDR1 SGHAT and CDR2 FQNNGV. The CDR3 sequence is CASSPLGQPQHF. The CDR3 bases are TGTGCCAGCAGCCCCCTGGGGCAGCCCCAGCATTTT.

The J gene is TRBJ2-3, the V gene TRBV6-5, with 13 bases identical to TRBD2. This CDR3 is 15 amino acids long. Trimming cost V 6 bases and J 4 bases; bases outside gene matches: 4. From germline, CDR1 is MNHEY and CDR2 SVGAGI. DNA for the CDR3: TGTGCCAGCAGGAGAGGACTAGCGGGAGCAGATACGCAGTATTTT. Its translation: CASRRGLAGADTQYF.

V and J are TRBV7-9 and TRBJ1-6; D not certain. Germline V gene data show CDR1 as SEHNR and CDR2 as FQNEAQ (reference sequence). The CDR3 covers 17 residues. Trimming pared 4 bases from V and 3 bases from J, leaving 16 bases between. The CDR3 sequence: CASSSGPGSVYNSPLHF. As DNA, the CDR3 is TGTGCCAGCAGCTCAGGCCCGGGGTCAGTCTATAATTCACCCCTCCACTTT.

The chain links TRBV9 to TRBJ1-4; D is unclear. The V and J ends lost 4 bases and 3 bases respectively, with 13 bases between them. This CDR3 has 15 residues. CDR1 SGDLS and CDR2 YYNGEE come from the germline V gene. Here the CDR3 reads CASSPWEGPNEKLFF. DNA of the CDR3: TGTGCCAGCAGCCCCTGGGAGGGTCCTAATGAAAAACTGTTTTTT.

The chain uses TRBV18 and TRBJ2-1, with 15 bases fitting TRBD2. Germline V gives CDR1 KGHSH, CDR2 LQKENI. Trimming took 6 bases from V and 7 from J; bases not matched to a gene: 10. This CDR3 region has 17 residues. CDR3 nucleotide sequence: TGTGCCAGCTCTCCGGGACTAGCGGGGGGTTTTGTGAATGAGCAGTTCTTC. Protein product: CASSPGLAGGFVNEQFF.

This sequence joins TRBV11-3 and TRBJ2-1; 9 bases agree with TRBD2. There are 17 residues in the CDR3. The V and J ends lost 4 bases and 2 bases, in that order; junction bases with no gene match: 9. Germline V lookup: CDR1 SGHNT, CDR2 YENEEA. CDR3 loop: CASSSWYSGSPYNEQFF. The CDR3 DNA follows: TGTGCCAGCAGCTCCTGGTATAGCGGGAGCCCCTACAATGAGCAGTTCTTC.

The rearrangement uses TRBV9 and TRBJ2-7; the D gene is possibly TRBD2 (5 bases). The CDR3 runs 12 residues. Germline V gives CDR1 SGDLS, CDR2 YYNGEE. Trimming removed 4 bases at V and 7 bases at J, with 12 bases between. The CDR3 DNA sequence: TGTGCCAGCAGCCGGTTAGAGGGTGAGCAGTACTTC. This codes for CASSRLEGEQYF.

The chain combines TRBV20-1 with TRBJ1-1, with D possibly matching TRBD1 (6 bases). The CDR3 contains 11 residues. Germline values: CDR1 DFQATT, CDR2 SNEGSKA (reference sequence). The CDR3 spells CRGAQNTEAFF. Written as DNA, the CDR3 is TGCAGGGGGGCCCAGAACACTGAAGCTTTCTTT.

The rearrangement links TRBV19 to TRBJ2-6; D is undetermined. Germline V gene sequence: CDR1 LNHDA, CDR2 SQIVND (reference sequence). The CDR3 spans 16 residues. V dropped 3 bases and J dropped 4 bases, with 13 bases sitting between them. CDR3 in amino acids: CASSIGQLIGANVLTF. In DNA form, the CDR3 reads TGTGCCAGTAGTATTGGTCAGCTGATCGGGGCCAACGTCCTGACTTTC.

The genes are TRBV12-3 or TRBV12-4 and TRBJ2-7; D unclear. The CDR3 sequence is 12 residues long. The V end was cut by 7 bases, the J end by 5 bases, with 12 bases between. The CDR3 nucleotides are TGTGCCAGCACCAAGGGAACCCACGAGCAGTACTTC. Translating it yields CASTKGTHEQYF.

The chain combines TRBV3-1 (or the pseudogene TRBV3-2) with TRBJ2-1; D is unclear. Germline lookup yields CDR1 LGHDT and CDR2 YNNKEL (reference sequence). The CDR3 has 14 amino acids. V shed 0 bases and J shed 5 bases, with 8 bases lying between them. The CDR3 DNA reads as TGTGCCAGCAGCCAAGAGCTAACAAACAATGAGCAGTTCTTC. Its protein is CASSQELTNNEQFF.

This clone is categorized as medium-sized (0.01 to 0.1%). This specimen includes other DNA sequences encoding the same CDR3. V usage is TRBV6-5 and J usage is TRBJ1-5, with 10 bases identical to TRBD1. The CDR3 runs 14 residues. The trim removed 4 bases at V and 4 bases at J, leaving 1 base unmatched. Looked up from germline, CDR1 is MNHEY and CDR2 is SVGAGI. The CDR3 DNA sequence: TGTGCCAGCAGTTGGGGACAGGGGAATCAGCCCCAGCATTTT. It yields the protein CASSWGQGNQPQHF.

The CDR3: CASSLAWQGPPYEQYF. Here the CDR3 DNA reads TGTGCCAGCAGCTTGGCTTGGCAGGGCCCCCCCTACGAGCAGTACTTC. This chain connects TRBV5-4 to TRBJ2-7; weak D call: TRBD1 (5 bases). Per the germline V gene, CDR1 is SGHNT and CDR2 is YYREEE (reference sequence). This CDR3 has 16 residues. V was cut by 0 bases and J by 2 bases, with 15 bases left in between.

The rearrangement links TRBV19 to TRBJ1-6; TRBD1 agrees at 9 bases. CDR3 size: 14 residues. Losses at the gene ends were 7 bases for V and 8 bases for J; bases not matched to a gene: 6. The germline CDR1 and CDR2 sequences are LNHDA and SQIVND (reference sequence). The CDR3: CASNRDRDHSPLHF. CDR3 in DNA: TGTGCCAGTAACCGGGACAGGGATCATTCACCCCTCCACTTT.

As DNA, the CDR3 is TGTGCCAGCAAATGGGGGAACACTGAAGCTTTCTTT. Translated: CASKWGNTEAFF. The chain uses TRBV2 and TRBJ1-1; D is unclear. V was trimmed by 7 bases and J by 1 base, leaving 7 bases between them. The CDR3 extends over 12 amino acids. Germline V lookup: CDR1 SNHLY, CDR2 FYNNEI.

CDR3 loop: CASSLEGKGSYGYTF. DNA for the CDR3: TGTGCCAGCAGCTTAGAGGGGAAGGGGAGCTATGGCTACACCTTC. The chain employs TRBV5-6 and TRBJ1-2; D perhaps matches TRBD1 (5 bases). Trimming stripped 2 bases from V and 4 bases from J, with 15 bases between. The CDR3 is 15 residues long. Germline lookup yields CDR1 SGHDT and CDR2 YYEEEE.

The chain carries TRBV6-1 and TRBJ1-6, with TRBD1 as a possible D gene (5 bases). Per germline, CDR1 MNHNS and CDR2 SASEGT. Trimming removed 3 bases from V and 10 bases from J, with 16 bases in between. This CDR3 has 15 amino acids. Written as DNA, the CDR3 is TGTGCCAGCAGTGAGGCCAGTGGAGCAGGGTCACCCCTCCACTTT. This translates into CASSEASGAGSPLHF.

The V call is TRBV6-5, the J call TRBJ2-1; 8 bases align to TRBD1. Trimming at V came to 7 bases and at J to 8 bases, leaving 10 bases not matched to a gene. Germline CDR1 reads MNHEY; CDR2 reads SVGAGI. The CDR3 runs to 14 residues. The CDR3 reads CASIRDRGSYEQFF. The CDR3 region has the DNA TGTGCCAGCATCAGAGACAGGGGATCATATGAGCAGTTCTTC.

This clone was counted once. The CDR3 loop reads CASSLPLGPQHF. The CDR3 nucleotides are TGTGCCAGCAGCCTCCCGTTGGGCCCCCAGCATTTT. The chain employs TRBV14 and TRBJ1-5, with D unresolved. The ends were cut back, 4 bases at V and 10 bases at J, with 11 bases in the middle. The CDR3 is 12 amino acids. Germline CDR1 and CDR2: SGHDN and FVKESK.

The chain couples TRBV30 to TRBJ2-5, with D maybe TRBD2 (5 bases). Germline V lookup: CDR1 GTSNPN, CDR2 SVGIG (reference sequence). Trimming pared 2 bases from V and 2 bases from J, leaving 6 bases between. CDR3 size: 12 residues. CDR3 bases: TGTGCCTGGAGTTCGGGACAAGAGACCCAGTACTTC. It yields the protein CAWSSGQETQYF. Complete variable domain (other parts from reference TRBV30 and TRBJ2-5): SQTIHQWPATLVQPVGSPLSLECTVEGTSNPNLYWYRQAAGRGLQLLFYSVGIGQISSEVPQNLSASRPQDRQFILSSKKLLLSDSGFYLCAWSSGQETQYFGPGTRLLVL.